These 16 T cell receptor beta chains were sequenced from one sample in a study of T cells in Graves' hyperthyroidism and ophthalmopathy. Amplification of TCR beta CDR3 regions used RNA as the template. In the first-round RT-PCR of the TCR CDR3, the HTBI primer set was used. TCRdb re-called the multiplex PCR reads with MiXCR, one entry per CDR3 protein. The table lists 270,000 or so distinct CDR3 sequences, roughly 15% of them singletons, with 30% to 35% in the top ten. Sequences were obtained from blood. The receptor source for this set is a woman in her 50s with Graves' hyperthyroidism that later progressed to Graves' ophthalmopathy.

V usage is TRBV3-1 and J usage is TRBJ2-1; possibly TRBD1 for D (7 bases). V was clipped by 1 base and J by 0 bases, with 13 bases between them. The CDR3 contains 17 residues. From germline, CDR1 is LGHDT and CDR2 YNNKEL (reference sequence). The DNA for the CDR3 is TGTGCCAGCAGCCAAGGCGGGACAGCTCTCTCCTACAATGAGCAGTTCTTC. This translates into CASSQGGTALSYNEQFF.

This chain links TRBV30 with TRBJ1-3, with D possibly matching TRBD1 (5 bases). The CDR3 runs to 13 residues. The V end was cut by 2 bases, the J end by 5 bases, with 10 bases between. CDR1 GTSNPN and CDR2 SVGIG come from the germline V gene (reference sequence). CDR3 DNA: TGTGCCTGGAGTCCGGGGCTGAGAAACACCATATATTTT. It is translated as CAWSPGLRNTIYF. Full variable domain (remainder filled in from reference TRBV30 and TRBJ1-3): SQTIHQWPATLVQPVGSPLSLECTVEGTSNPNLYWYRQAAGRGLQLLFYSVGIGQISSEVPQNLSASRPQDRQFILSSKKLLLSDSGFYLCAWSPGLRNTIYFGEGSWLTVV.

The genes are TRBV19 and TRBJ1-6, with 9 bases fitting TRBD1. Per germline, CDR1 LNHDA and CDR2 SQIVND (reference sequence). The junction had 16 bases not matched to a gene; V was cut back by 6 bases and J by 7 bases. This CDR3 contains 18 residues. The CDR3 DNA follows: TGTGCCAGTAGGGCGGGACAGGGAACTAGGTCGGCGAATTCACCCCTCCACTTT. As protein: CASRAGQGTRSANSPLHF.

This clonotype was seen many times. CDR3 region: CASSLVDTGGGSYNEQFF. CDR3 nucleotide sequence: TGTGCCAGCAGCTTAGTCGACACAGGAGGCGGGTCCTACAATGAGCAGTTCTTC. V and J are TRBV11-3 and TRBJ2-1; D may be TRBD1 or TRBD2 (5 bases each). Germline V lookup: CDR1 SGHNT, CDR2 YENEEA. Trimming took off 1 base at V and 1 base at J, with 17 bases between the two ends. This CDR3 is built from 18 residues.

The genes are TRBV19 and TRBJ1-2; the D gene is possibly TRBD1 (6 bases). V was clipped by 5 bases and J by 3 bases, with 16 bases between them. The V gene's germline CDR1 is LNHDA and CDR2 SQIVND (reference sequence). CDR3 length: 15 amino acids. This CDR3 is CASSVGRGLDYGYTF. DNA of the CDR3: TGTGCCAGTAGTGTCGGCAGGGGCCTGGACTATGGCTACACCTTC. Full variable domain (outside the CDR3, taken from reference TRBV19 and TRBJ1-2): DGGITQSPKYLFRKEGQNVTLSCEQNLNHDAMYWYRQDPGQGLRLIYYSQIVNDFQKGDIAEGYSVSREKKESFPLTVTSAQKNPTAFYLCASSVGRGLDYGYTFGSGTRLTVV.

In its sample, this clonotype was seen a few times. V and J are TRBV19 and TRBJ1-4, with 8 bases lining up with TRBD1. Germline-derived CDR1 and CDR2 are LNHDA and SQIVND (reference sequence). The CDR3 runs 15 residues. V lost 6 bases, J lost 7 bases, and 10 bases stayed unmatched. The CDR3 loop reads CASRGRQGHGEKLFF. The CDR3 coding sequence is TGTGCCAGTAGAGGAAGACAGGGGCATGGTGAAAAACTGTTTTTT. Combining the CDR3 with reference TRBV19 and TRBJ1-4 gives the whole variable domain DGGITQSPKYLFRKEGQNVTLSCEQNLNHDAMYWYRQDPGQGLRLIYYSQIVNDFQKGDIAEGYSVSREKKESFPLTVTSAQKNPTAFYLCASRGRQGHGEKLFFGSGTQLSVL.

This clonotype came up many times. The genes are TRBV28 and TRBJ1-3; tentative D call: TRBD1 (5 bases). The CDR3 is 15 amino acids. Germline CDR1 is MDHEN and CDR2 is SYDVKM. Trimming left V 3 bases short and J 3 bases short, with 12 bases between. In DNA, the CDR3 is TGTGCCAGCAGTTTTCGCACGACAGTTGGAAACACCATATATTTT. This gives the protein CASSFRTTVGNTIYF.

This sequence joins TRBV19 and TRBJ2-7; D is ambiguous. V lost 6 bases and J 0 bases, leaving 9 bases between the germline ends. The length of the CDR3 is 13 residues. CDR1 is LNHDA, CDR2 SQIVND, per germline (reference sequence). CDR3 sequence (DNA): TGTGCCAGTAGGCCAGAAGACTCCTACGAGCAGTACTTC. Translating gives CASRPEDSYEQYF.

This clonotype was counted many times. V gene TRBV7-3 combines with J gene TRBJ2-1, with D tentatively TRBD1 (5 bases). The germline CDR1 and CDR2 sequences are SGHTA and FQGTGA. The CDR3 is 15 residues long. V was cut by 7 bases and J by 8 bases, with 21 bases left in between. CDR3 in DNA: TGTGCCAGCACCCCTACTGCCAGGGTGATGGATGAGCAGTTCTTC. Translation: CASTPTARVMDEQFF.

This clonotype was found many times. The chain carries TRBV5-1 and TRBJ1-1; 7 bases agree with TRBD1. Per germline, CDR1 SGHRS and CDR2 YFSETQ. CDR3 length: 13 residues. J gave up 1 base and V 5 bases, and 2 bases lay outside the gene matches. The CDR3: CASRRTGNTEAFF. The CDR3 DNA follows: TGCGCCAGCAGGAGGACAGGGAACACTGAAGCTTTCTTT.

The V and J genes are TRBV4-2 and TRBJ2-3, with 12 bases matching TRBD2. The CDR3 length is 18 residues. CDR1 is LGHNA, CDR2 YNFKEQ, per germline. With 0 bases clipped from V and 6 bases from J, the junction kept 10 bases outside the gene matches. The CDR3 DNA reads TGTGCCAGCAGCCAAGAACCAAGACTAGCGGGAGTTGTGGATACGCAGTATTTT. This sequence encodes CASSQEPRLAGVVDTQYF.

The chain employs TRBV4-1 and TRBJ2-7; 7 positions agree with TRBD1. The CDR3 sequence is 14 residues long. Germline V gene sequence: CDR1 MGHRA, CDR2 YSYEKL. The trim removed 4 bases at V and 4 bases at J, leaving 7 bases unmatched. DNA of the CDR3: TGCGCCAGCAGCCGGGCAGGGGGATCGTACGAGCAGTACTTC. As protein: CASSRAGGSYEQYF.

The rearrangement joins TRBV24-1 to TRBJ2-3; D might be TRBD1 or TRBD2, each matching 5 bases. The CDR3 has 17 amino acids. V dropped 4 bases and J dropped 0 bases, with 16 bases sitting between them. The germline CDR1 and CDR2 sequences are KGHDR and SFDVKD. CDR3 sequence reads: CATSDPRGPDSTDTQYF. The CDR3 DNA is TGTGCCACCAGTGACCCCCGGGGACCTGACAGCACAGATACGCAGTATTTT.

Comments on this clonotype: A much larger clonotype is one base distant, so this may be a read error. The chain recombines TRBV5-1 with TRBJ1-2; the match to TRBD1 covers 7 bases. The ends lost 3 bases at V and 7 bases at J; junction bases unmatched: 12. This CDR3 region has 15 residues. Germline V gene sequence: CDR1 SGHRS, CDR2 YFSETQ. DNA for the CDR3: TGCGCCAGCAGCTCGGAGGGCAGGGGGTGGGGTGGCTACACCTTC. Amino acids: CASSSEGRGWGGYTF.

Ten or more counts support this clonotype. This chain connects TRBV12-3 or TRBV12-4 to TRBJ1-2, with D unresolved. CDR3 length: 12 amino acids. V was shortened by 7 bases and J by 7 bases, with 13 bases between the two germline ends. CDR3 coding DNA: TGTGCCAGCACCCCGACATTGGGTGGCTACACCTTC. Translation gives CASTPTLGGYTF.

This clonotype was detected ten times or more. The chain employs TRBV18 and TRBJ1-1, with D uncertain. CDR3 length: 13 amino acids. CDR1 is KGHSH, CDR2 LQKENI, per germline. Trimming pared 4 bases from V and 2 bases from J, leaving 8 bases between. The CDR3 DNA reads as TGTGCCAGCTCACAACAGAGAAACACTGAAGCTTTCTTT. The encoded protein is CASSQQRNTEAFF.